A single sample is the source of the 20 T cell receptor beta chains below, sequenced in a study of blood T cell repertoires in COVID-19. The repertoire was sequenced with immunoSEQ multiplex PCR; TCRdb's copy has only in-frame clones and lacks some. This table has tens of thousands of clones, approximately 90% appearing once. The sequenced material came from peripheral blood. Receptors originate from an elderly woman with active COVID-19.

The chain joins TRBV3-1 (or the pseudogene TRBV3-2) to TRBJ2-1; 7 bases line up with TRBD2. The CDR3 is 19 amino acids. Germline values: CDR1 LGHDT, CDR2 YNNKEL (reference sequence). Unmatched junction bases numbered 18, after V lost 0 bases and J lost 7 bases. The CDR3 DNA is TGTGCCAGCAGCCAAGATCTTCCCCATCCCGGGGGAGGGCGGAATGAGCAGTTCTTC. Protein product: CASSQDLPHPGGGRNEQFF.

This chain uses TRBV7-9 with TRBJ1-1; the D is unclear. The germline V gene has CDR1 SEHNR and CDR2 FQNEAQ (reference sequence). V lost 2 bases to trimming and J lost 0 bases, with 7 bases between them. The CDR3 loop spans 14 amino acids. DNA of the CDR3: TGTGCCAGCAGCTTACAGGTCCTGAACACTGAAGCTTTCTTT. Translated: CASSLQVLNTEAFF.

V and J are TRBV9 and TRBJ1-5, with 7 bases lining up with TRBD1. The germline CDR1 and CDR2 sequences are SGDLS and YYNGEE. The CDR3 consists of 14 residues. Trimming at V came to 0 bases and at J to 7 bases, leaving 4 bases not matched to a gene. CDR3 sequence: CASSVAGGWQPQHF. The CDR3 DNA reads as TGTGCCAGCAGCGTAGCAGGGGGATGGCAGCCCCAGCATTTT. Together with reference TRBV9 and TRBJ1-5, the CDR3 gives the full variable domain: DSGVTQTPKHLITATGQRVTLRCSPRSGDLSVYWYQQSLDQGLQFLIQYYNGEERAKGNILERFSAQQFPDLHSELNLSSLELGDSALYFCASSVAGGWQPQHFGDGTRLSIL.

V usage is TRBV13 and J usage is TRBJ2-5, with 14 bases aligning to TRBD2. Germline V lookup: CDR1 PRHDT, CDR2 FYEKMQ (reference sequence). J was trimmed by 5 bases and V by 5 bases; bases with no gene match: 7. CDR3 size: 16 residues. The CDR3 is CASSPRLAGGLETQYF. CDR3 nucleotide sequence: TGTGCCAGCAGCCCGAGACTAGCGGGAGGGTTGGAGACCCAGTACTTC.

The rearrangement links TRBV28 to TRBJ1-5, with 8 positions matching TRBD1. The CDR3 is 13 amino acids. J gave up 7 bases and V 2 bases, and 1 base lay outside the gene matches. The V gene's germline CDR1 is MDHEN and CDR2 SYDVKM. The CDR3: CASSLNRGQPQHF. CDR3 nucleotide sequence: TGTGCCAGCAGTTTAAACAGGGGGCAGCCCCAGCATTTT. The complete variable domain, with remaining parts taken from reference TRBV28 and TRBJ1-5, reads DVKVTQSSRYLVKRTGEKVFLECVQDMDHENMFWYRQDPGLGLRLIYFSYDVKMKEKGDIPEGYSVSREKKERFSLILESASTNQTSMYLCASSLNRGQPQHFGDGTRLSIL.

The chain couples TRBV6-2 or TRBV6-3 to TRBJ1-2; weak D call: TRBD1 (5 bases). Germline lookup yields CDR1 MNHEY and CDR2 SVGEGT. V shed 8 bases and J shed 4 bases, with 20 bases lying between them. This CDR3 contains 15 residues. CDR3 coding DNA: TGTGCCAGCCGTTTTGGGGGAGGAGGATCCTATGGCTACACCTTC. Translated: CASRFGGGGSYGYTF.

This clone was recorded once. The chain employs TRBV11-2 and TRBJ2-3; D remains unclear. This CDR3 has 15 amino acids. V lost 0 bases to trimming and J lost 2 bases, with 9 bases between them. Germline assignment: CDR1 SGHAT and CDR2 FQNNGV. The CDR3 nucleotides read TGTGCCAGCAGCTTAGACTCTCTAGTCACAGATACGCAGTATTTT. Its translation: CASSLDSLVTDTQYF.

The chain has TRBV6-1 and TRBJ1-1, with D hard to call. Germline loops: CDR1 MNHNS, CDR2 SASEGT. Deletions cut 2 bases from V and 4 bases from J, with 14 bases between. The CDR3 extends over 15 amino acids. The CDR3 sequence: CASSELRQTLTEAFF. CDR3 coding DNA: TGTGCCAGCAGTGAACTTCGGCAGACACTCACTGAAGCTTTCTTT.

The chain is built from TRBV5-6 and TRBJ1-2; 7 bases fit TRBD1. With V trimmed by 1 base and J by 6 bases, 3 bases remained unmatched. There are 13 residues in the CDR3. Per the germline V gene, CDR1 is SGHDT and CDR2 is YYEEEE. In nucleotides, the CDR3 is TGTGCCAGCAGCTTGATGACAGGGAATGGCTACACCTTC. Translation gives CASSLMTGNGYTF.

The genes are TRBV6-2 or TRBV6-3 and TRBJ2-5; 8 nucleotides align to TRBD1. CDR1 is MNHEY and CDR2 is SVGEGT in the germline V gene. This CDR3 is built from 12 residues. The V gene end was trimmed by 5 bases and the J gene end by 5 bases; junction bases not matched to a gene: 1. In DNA, the CDR3 is TGTGCCAGCAGTACAGGGGGGGAGACCCAGTACTTC. Translated, it gives CASSTGGETQYF.

The CDR3 sequence: CASSPRRAGLAYNEQFF. CDR3 in DNA: TGTGCCAGCAGCCCCAGGAGAGCGGGACTGGCCTACAATGAGCAGTTCTTC. The chain employs TRBV11-3 and TRBJ2-1; 7 bases agree with TRBD2. The CDR3 has 17 amino acids. The germline V gene has CDR1 SGHNT and CDR2 YENEEA. J was trimmed by 2 bases and V by 5 bases; bases with no gene match: 12.

The gene calls are TRBV5-4 and TRBJ1-2; possible D gene TRBD1, 6 bases. Trimming cost V 6 bases and J 3 bases, with 15 bases left between them. The CDR3 loop spans 14 amino acids. CDR1 and CDR2 (germline): SGHNT, YYREEE (reference sequence). DNA of the CDR3: TGTGCCAGCACCCCCCAGGGGTCCTACTATGGCTACACCTTC. As protein: CASTPQGSYYGYTF.

The genes are TRBV29-1 and TRBJ1-1; D is ambiguous. The CDR3 spans 12 residues. The germline gives CDR1 SQVTM, CDR2 ANQGSEA. Trimming removed 4 bases from V and 7 bases from J, with 13 bases in between. CDR3 sequence: CSVVGAALEAFF. CDR3 in DNA: TGCAGCGTTGTAGGCGCAGCGCTTGAAGCTTTCTTT.

This clone appeared a single time. This chain links TRBV6-2 or TRBV6-3 with TRBJ2-7; 15 bases fit TRBD2. CDR1 MNHEY and CDR2 SVGEGT come from the germline V gene. J was trimmed by 6 bases and V by 2 bases; bases with no gene match: 5. The CDR3 is made up of 16 amino acids. Written as DNA, the CDR3 is TGTGCCAGCAGTTACCCCGGACTAGCGGGAGGGCCCGAGCAGTACTTC. Its translation is CASSYPGLAGGPEQYF.

The chain combines TRBV7-2 with TRBJ2-3; 9 nucleotides match TRBD2. The junction had 6 bases not matched to a gene; V was cut back by 1 base and J by 4 bases. This CDR3 spans 16 amino acids. CDR1 and CDR2 from the germline V gene are SGHTA and FQGNSA. The CDR3 DNA follows: TGTGCCAGCAGCTTAGGCGGGTTAGCGGGAGCAGATACGCAGTATTTT. Its translation: CASSLGGLAGADTQYF. Full variable domain (rest looked up from reference TRBV7-2 and TRBJ2-3): GAGVSQSPSNKVTEKGKDVELRCDPISGHTALYWYRQSLGQGLEFLIYFQGNSAPDKSGLPSDRFSAERTGGSVSTLTIQRTQQEDSAVYLCASSLGGLAGADTQYFGPGTRLTVL.

This rearrangement joins TRBV19 to TRBJ1-2; 7 nucleotides agree with TRBD1. With 3 bases clipped from V and 4 bases from J, the junction kept 8 bases outside the gene matches. Germline V gives CDR1 LNHDA, CDR2 SQIVND (reference sequence). The CDR3 loop spans 15 amino acids. CDR3 region: CASSMSPQGPYGYTF. As DNA, the CDR3 is TGTGCCAGTAGTATGTCACCACAGGGGCCCTATGGCTACACCTTC.

This chain joins TRBV15 and TRBJ1-6; TRBD1 is a possible D gene (5 bases). The germline CDR1 and CDR2 sequences are LNHNV and YYDKDF (reference sequence). CDR3 length: 15 residues. The germline V and J ends were trimmed by 3 bases and 10 bases, with 16 bases remaining between them. The CDR3 DNA is TGTGCCACCAGCAGGGCCGGGACGCGGGGGTCACCCCTCCACTTT. Amino acid sequence: CATSRAGTRGSPLHF.

The V gene is TRBV7-2, the J gene TRBJ2-2; TRBD2 might be the D (5 bases). Germline V CDR1 and CDR2: SGHTA, FQGNSA. The CDR3 is 15 residues long. Trimming shortened V by 3 bases and J by 5 bases, and 13 bases separated the two germline ends. CDR3 DNA sequence: TGTGCCAGCAGCTTCCGTTCAACTAGGACCGGGGAGCTGTTTTTT. Its translation is CASSFRSTRTGELFF.

The J gene is TRBJ1-5, the V gene TRBV6-6; D is ambiguous. V shed 2 bases and J shed 2 bases, with 10 bases lying between them. This CDR3 is 15 amino acids long. The germline V gene encodes CDR1 MNHNY and CDR2 SVGAGI (reference sequence). This chain's CDR3 is CASSYEGGRNQPQHF. The DNA for the CDR3 is TGTGCCAGCAGTTACGAGGGTGGTCGCAATCAGCCCCAGCATTTT.

V and J are TRBV10-3 and TRBJ1-1, with TRBD1 as a possible D gene (6 bases). Germline values: CDR1 ENHRY, CDR2 SYGVKD. The CDR3 is 13 residues long. The ends were cut back, 8 bases at V and 6 bases at J, with 16 bases in the middle. This CDR3 reads CAIGAQGMAEAFF. CDR3 DNA: TGTGCCATCGGGGCACAGGGAATGGCTGAAGCTTTCTTT.